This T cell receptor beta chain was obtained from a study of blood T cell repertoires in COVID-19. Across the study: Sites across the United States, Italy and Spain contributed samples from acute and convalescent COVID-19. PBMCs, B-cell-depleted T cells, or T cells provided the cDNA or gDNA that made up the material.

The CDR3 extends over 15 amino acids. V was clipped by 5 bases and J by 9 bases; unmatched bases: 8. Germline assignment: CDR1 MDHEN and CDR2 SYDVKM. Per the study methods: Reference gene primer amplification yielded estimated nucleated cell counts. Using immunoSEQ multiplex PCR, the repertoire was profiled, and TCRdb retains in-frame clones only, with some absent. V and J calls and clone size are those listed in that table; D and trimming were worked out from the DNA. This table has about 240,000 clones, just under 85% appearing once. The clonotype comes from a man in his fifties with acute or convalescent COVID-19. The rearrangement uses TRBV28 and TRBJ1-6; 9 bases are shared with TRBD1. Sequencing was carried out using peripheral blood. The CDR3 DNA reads TGTGCCAGCAGTGAGGGACAGGGTTCGGGTTCACCCCTCCACTTT. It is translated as CASSEGQGSGSPLHF.